This entry lists 4 T cell receptor beta chains sequenced from one sample in a study of sequential checkpoint blockade in melanoma. The treatment is: randomized to nivolumab then ipilimumab (arm A) or the reverse (arm B). Data came from immunoSEQ multiplex PCR; TCRdb stores just in-frame clones and leaves some out. Of fewer than 25,000 clones listed, approximately 79% were seen once; the top ten hold 27%. The sequenced sample was CD8+ T cells sorted from blood (inferred from file names), obtained from a patient given nivolumab and ipilimumab in sequence. Receptor source: a human donor with melanoma.

The chain uses TRBV4-3 and TRBJ2-7; 12 positions match TRBD1. Germline CDR1 is LGHNA and CDR2 is YSLEER. Losses at the gene ends were 5 bases for V and 0 bases for J; bases not matched to a gene: 2. CDR3 length: 15 amino acids. The CDR3 sequence: CASSWGQGASYEQYF. The CDR3, as DNA: TGCGCCAGCAGCTGGGGACAGGGGGCCTCCTACGAGCAGTACTTC.

The V call is TRBV7-9, the J call TRBJ1-3, with D perhaps matching TRBD1 (6 bases). The CDR3 is 17 amino acids. Trimming pared 8 bases from V and 0 bases from J, leaving 20 bases between. Germline V gene data show CDR1 as SEHNR and CDR2 as FQNEAQ (reference sequence). The CDR3: CASQGHQGKHSGNTIYF. Written as DNA, the CDR3 is TGTGCCAGCCAGGGCCATCAGGGGAAGCACTCTGGAAACACCATATATTTT.

The V and J genes are TRBV27 and TRBJ2-6; no firm D call. Germline CDR1 and CDR2: MNHEY and SMNVEV (reference sequence). V lost 0 bases to trimming and J lost 0 bases, with 18 bases between them. The CDR3 sequence is 20 residues long. The CDR3, as DNA: TGTGCCAGCAGTTTATCGGTGCGTCCGTATGAGGACTCTGGGGCCAACGTCCTGACTTTC. The encoded protein is CASSLSVRPYEDSGANVLTF.

The chain employs TRBV5-1 and TRBJ2-7; unclear D gene. Trimming left V 1 base short and J 7 bases short, with 18 bases between. There are 15 residues in the CDR3. Germline CDR1 reads SGHRS; CDR2 reads YFSETQ. The chain's CDR3 is CASSLSAGLRLEQYF. The CDR3 DNA sequence: TGCGCCAGCAGCTTGTCGGCAGGCCTACGCCTTGAGCAGTACTTC.